The next 7 T cell receptor beta chains were all read from a single sample in a study of T-cell memory formation after mild COVID-19. MiXCR was run by TCRdb on the 5' RACE reads, yielding one entry per CDR3 protein. The table records about 180,000 distinct CDR3 sequences, 16% of them present only once. The sample consisted of PBMCs or a T cell subset sorted from them (not recorded which). The origin of the receptors is an adult woman who had mild COVID-19 (a few samples of this study predate the infection). Cell type and time point are not known.

This rearrangement joins TRBV5-1 to TRBJ1-2; possible D gene TRBD1, 5 bases. The CDR3 contains 12 residues. CDR1 is SGHRS and CDR2 is YFSETQ in the germline V gene. V was clipped by 0 bases and J by 7 bases, with 7 bases between them. CDR3 sequence (DNA): TGCGCCAGCAGCTTGGATCAGGGTGGCTACACCTTC. It is translated as CASSLDQGGYTF.

This clonotype has ten or more counts. The CDR3 sequence is CASSPSLSSYEQYF. The DNA for the CDR3 is TGTGCCAGCAGCCCCTCCCTGAGCTCCTACGAGCAGTACTTC. The chain uses TRBV14 and TRBJ2-7; D ambiguous. Germline CDR1 and CDR2: SGHDN and FVKESK. With 4 bases removed from V and 0 bases from J, the gap between germline ends came to 10 bases. The CDR3 is 14 residues long.

The rearrangement uses TRBV15 and TRBJ1-2; D call uncertain. The germline V gene has CDR1 LNHNV and CDR2 YYDKDF (reference sequence). V was shortened by 5 bases and J by 8 bases, with 18 bases between the two germline ends. The CDR3 spans 14 residues. The CDR3 protein is CATSGQGYRRGYTF. In nucleotides, the CDR3 is TGTGCCACCAGCGGGCAAGGATACCGAAGGGGCTACACCTTC.

The genes are TRBV7-6 and TRBJ2-2, with D hard to call. Germline V gene sequence: CDR1 SGHVS, CDR2 FNYEAQ. Trimming took off 7 bases at V and 9 bases at J, with 15 bases between the two ends. The CDR3 has 13 amino acids. The CDR3 nucleotides read TGTGCCAGCACCACCCCACAGAAACGGGAGCTGTTTTTT. Its translation: CASTTPQKRELFF. The full variable domain, completed using reference TRBV7-6 and TRBJ2-2, is GAGVSQSPRYKVTKRGQDVALRCDPISGHVSLYWYRQALGQGPEFLTYFNYEAQQDKSGLPNDRFSAERPEGSISTLTIQRTEQRDSAMYRCASTTPQKRELFFGEGSRLTVL.

The chain links TRBV5-1 to TRBJ1-1, with 7 bases lining up with TRBD1. This CDR3 is 15 amino acids long. Trimming took 3 bases from V and 1 from J; bases not matched to a gene: 6. Germline V gene lookup returns CDR1 SGHRS and CDR2 YFSETQ. In DNA, the CDR3 is TGCGCCAGCAGCTGGAGGACAGGCGCGAACACTGAAGCTTTCTTT. Amino acid sequence: CASSWRTGANTEAFF.

This clonotype was detected only a few times. This chain connects TRBV15 to TRBJ2-5; a possible D gene is TRBD1 (5 bases). Trimming took 0 bases from V and 5 from J, leaving 16 bases between them. The germline V gene encodes CDR1 LNHNV and CDR2 YYDKDF (reference sequence). CDR3 length equals 16 residues. This CDR3 reads CATSRDLGASRETQYF. CDR3 DNA: TGTGCCACCAGCAGAGATTTAGGGGCGTCCCGTGAGACCCAGTACTTC.

A remark on this clonotype: The conserved final phenylalanine or tryptophan is absent from the CDR3, which likely points to a read error. The limits of the CDR3 on the DNA are not certain, so only TCRdb's listed CDR3 is given. V and J are TRBV19 and TRBJ1-2; no DNA check was done on the table's D call, TRBD1. Counting both end residues, the CDR3 totals 11 amino acids. Germline lookup yields CDR1 LNHDA and CDR2 SQIVND (reference sequence). CDR3 protein: CARDRRGRASS.